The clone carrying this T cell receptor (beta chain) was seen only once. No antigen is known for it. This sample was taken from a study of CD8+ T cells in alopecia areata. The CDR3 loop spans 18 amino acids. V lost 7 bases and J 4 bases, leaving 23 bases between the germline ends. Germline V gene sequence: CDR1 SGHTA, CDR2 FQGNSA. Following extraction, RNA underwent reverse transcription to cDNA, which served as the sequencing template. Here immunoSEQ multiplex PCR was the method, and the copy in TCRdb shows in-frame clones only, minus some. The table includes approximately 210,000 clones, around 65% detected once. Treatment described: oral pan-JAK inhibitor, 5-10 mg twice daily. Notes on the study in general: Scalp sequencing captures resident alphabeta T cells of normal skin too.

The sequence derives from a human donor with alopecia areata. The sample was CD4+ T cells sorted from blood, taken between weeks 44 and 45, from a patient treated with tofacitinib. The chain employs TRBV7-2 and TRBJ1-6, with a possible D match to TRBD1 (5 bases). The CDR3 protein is CASTPTRDPLSYNSPLHF. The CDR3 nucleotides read TGTGCCAGCACCCCCACCCGGGACCCTCTTTCGTATAATTCACCCCTCCACTTT.